The sequence of this T cell receptor (beta chain) was determined in a study of identical twins. Findings of the study overall: Models predicted less out-of-frame TCR alpha sharing in monozygotic twins than was found.

V dropped 6 bases and J dropped 0; count of bases not matched to a gene: 6. The CDR3 length is 16 residues. The germline CDR1 and CDR2 sequences are MNHNS and SASEGT. About this clonotype: Its specificity is not known.

TCRdb reanalysed the 5' RACE reads using MiXCR and keeps one entry per CDR3 protein. The profile shows approximately 240,000 distinct CDR3 sequences, around 15% of them singletons. The receptor was derived from a woman aged 18-29 years in good health. Specimen: memory (CD45RO+) T cells sorted from blood. The chain couples TRBV6-1 to TRBJ1-4, with 8 bases fitting TRBD1. The CDR3 spells CASRKIQGATNEKLFF. CDR3 bases: TGTGCCAGCAGAAAAATACAGGGGGCAACTAATGAAAAACTGTTTTTT.